This TCR beta chain is drawn from a study of patients and donors after allogeneic stem cell transplantation. A few counts support this clonotype. TCRdb passed the RT-PCR reads through MiXCR, listing each CDR3 protein once. This table holds about 110,000 distinct CDR3 sequences, around 33% found once. The CDR3 contains 16 residues. The ends lost 4 bases at V and 4 bases at J; junction bases unmatched: 8. Germline CDR1 and CDR2: SEHNR and FQNEAQ (reference sequence). Input material: blood, either unsorted or a sorted T cell fraction (not recorded which). The clonotype originates from a human donor who was either an allogeneic HSCT recipient or a stem cell or donor lymphocyte infusion donor (not recorded which). It is not recorded whose cells these are; they may come from a transplant donor. The rearrangement links TRBV7-9 to TRBJ1-2, with 11 positions matching TRBD1. CDR3 sequence: CASSSRGQGDGYGYTF. For the CDR3, the DNA is TGTGCCAGCAGCTCGAGGGGACAGGGGGACGGCTATGGCTACACCTTC.